Listed below are T cell receptor beta chains from one sample, sequenced in a study of metastatic and nonmetastatic thyroid tumors. Using MiXCR, TCRdb re-called clones from the PCR reads. This sample has roughly 70,000 clones, with roughly 18% found just once. The sequencing sample was made of blood. Source of these receptors: a female donor with papillary thyroid cancer or a benign thyroid nodule (not recorded which). Some clones in this sample may be carry-over from other donors' samples. Both conserved end residues are part of each CDR3. A D gene is named only where the DNA matches it firmly. The size field is filled for only some rows; it gives once, few, many or a size class.

CDR3: CASVFGAINYGYTF
DNA: TGTGCCAGCGTCTTTGGGGCCATCAACTATGGCTACACCTTC
size: many
V: TRBV5-6
J: TRBJ1-2
D: -

CDR3: CASSGGQANTGELFF
DNA: TGCGCCAGCAGCGGGGGACAAGCGAACACCGGGGAGCTGTTTTTT
size: many
V: TRBV5-1
J: TRBJ2-2
D: -

CDR3: CASIGQTSGNTIYF
DNA: TGTGCCAGCATTGGACAGACCTCTGGAAACACCATATATTTT
size: many
V: TRBV7-9
J: TRBJ1-3
D: -

CDR3: CASIVGGGLNQPQHF
DNA: TGTGCCAGCATCGTAGGGGGTGGTTTGAATCAGCCCCAGCATTTT
size: -
V: TRBV9
J: TRBJ1-5
D: -

CDR3: CASIPRLAGGPSYNEQFF
DNA: TGTGCCAGCATCCCCCGGCTAGCGGGAGGGCCATCCTACAATGAGCAGTTCTTC
size: many
V: TRBV11-1
J: TRBJ2-1
D: TRBD2

CDR3: CSASDRGNTEAFF
DNA: TGCAGTGCTAGCGACAGGGGGAACACTGAAGCTTTCTTT
size: many
V: TRBV20-1
J: TRBJ1-1
D: TRBD1

CDR3: CASSRGTTNTGELFF
DNA: TGTGCCAGCAGCCGAGGGACCACCAACACCGGGGAGCTGTTTTTT
size: many
V: TRBV7-3
J: TRBJ2-2
D: -

CDR3: CASSLRAGGLDEQFF
DNA: TGTGCCAGCAGCTTGAGGGCGGGAGGCTTGGATGAGCAGTTCTTC
size: -
V: TRBV7-3
J: TRBJ2-1
D: TRBD2

CDR3: CASRGEGLTEAFF
DNA: TGTGCCAGCCGAGGGGAGGGTTTGACTGAAGCTTTCTTT
size: many
V: TRBV19
J: TRBJ1-1
D: -

CDR3: CASWDSLSGNTIYF
DNA: TGTGCCAGTTGGGACAGTCTCTCTGGAAACACCATATATTTT
size: few
V: TRBV6-1
J: TRBJ1-3
D: TRBD1

CDR3: CASSSSQEAFF
DNA: TGTGCCAGTAGTTCTTCACAAGAAGCTTTCTTT
size: many
V: TRBV19
J: TRBJ1-1
D: -

CDR3: CACGTGGHEQYF
DNA: TGTGCCTGCGGGACAGGGGGCCACGAGCAGTACTTC
size: many
V: TRBV30
J: TRBJ2-7
D: TRBD1

CDR3: CATSSNGPEAFF
DNA: TGTGCCACCAGCAGTAATGGCCCTGAAGCTTTCTTT
size: many
V: TRBV15
J: TRBJ1-1
D: -

CDR3: CASSREVAGYEQYF
DNA: TGTGCCAGCAGCAGAGAAGTAGCGGGCTACGAGCAGTACTTC
size: -
V: TRBV11-2
J: TRBJ2-7
D: TRBD2

CDR3: CAHGTAAEAFF
DNA: TGTGCCCATGGGACAGCTGCGGAAGCTTTCTTT
size: many
V: TRBV6-1
J: TRBJ1-1
D: TRBD1

CDR3: CASSLAIGRTHETQYF
DNA: TGCGCCAGCAGCTTGGCTATTGGTCGCACACATGAGACCCAGTACTTC
size: many
V: TRBV5-1
J: TRBJ2-5
D: -

CDR3: CASSEDEGFYQPQHF
DNA: TGTGCCAGCAGTGAAGACGAAGGTTTTTATCAGCCCCAGCATTTT
size: many
V: TRBV6-1
J: TRBJ1-5
D: -

CDR3: CASSLDGGGDTQYF
DNA: TGCGCCAGCAGCTTGGATGGAGGGGGGGATACGCAGTATTTT
size: many
V: TRBV5-1
J: TRBJ2-3
D: -

CDR3: CASSARGQGVSEQFF
DNA: TGTGCCAGCAGCGCCCGGGGGCAGGGGGTGAGTGAGCAGTTCTTC
size: -
V: TRBV14
J: TRBJ2-1
D: -

CDR3: CASSLARSGNTIYF
DNA: TGTGCCAGCAGTTTGGCCCGGTCCGGAAACACCATATATTTT
size: many
V: TRBV28
J: TRBJ1-3
D: -

CDR3: CASSLRGNTGELFF
DNA: TGTGCCAGCAGTTTGCGGGGCAACACCGGGGAGCTGTTTTTT
size: -
V: TRBV6-1
J: TRBJ2-2
D: -

CDR3: CASSIRVGPGTEAFF
DNA: TGTGCCAGTAGTATCAGGGTCGGCCCGGGCACTGAAGCTTTCTTT
size: many
V: TRBV19
J: TRBJ1-1
D: -

CDR3: CSAIDREIYGYTF
DNA: TGCAGTGCTATCGACAGGGAAATCTATGGCTACACCTTC
size: many
V: TRBV20-1
J: TRBJ1-2
D: TRBD1

CDR3: CASSPRLEGGYVYTF
DNA: TGTGCCAGCAGCCCACGCCTCGAGGGGGGATATGTCTACACCTTC
size: -
V: TRBV7-9
J: TRBJ1-2
D: -

CDR3: CSASYPDRLYEQYF
DNA: TGCAGTGCTTCCTACCCGGACAGGCTGTACGAGCAGTACTTC
size: -
V: TRBV20-1
J: TRBJ2-7
D: TRBD1

CDR3: CASSLGVVSGSQSEEQFF
DNA: TGTGCCAGCAGTTTGGGGGTGGTTAGCGGGAGTCAGTCAGAAGAGCAGTTCTTC
size: -
V: TRBV28
J: TRBJ2-1
D: TRBD2

CDR3: CASSYSRDRANNEQFF
DNA: TGTGCCAGCAGTTACTCCAGGGACAGGGCCAACAATGAGCAGTTCTTC
size: -
V: TRBV6-6
J: TRBJ2-1
D: TRBD1

CDR3: CASSVIEGVGVSYNEQFF
DNA: TGTGCCAGCAGCGTAATTGAGGGAGTGGGGGTTTCCTACAATGAGCAGTTCTTC
size: -
V: TRBV28
J: TRBJ2-1
D: -

CDR3: CASSTRPAPGQGLYEQYF
DNA: TGTGCCAGCAGCACAAGACCCGCCCCGGGACAGGGCCTCTACGAGCAGTACTTC
size: many
V: TRBV7-2
J: TRBJ2-7
D: TRBD1

CDR3: CSARLPMATFYGYTF
DNA: TGCAGTGCTAGGCTACCGATGGCAACTTTCTATGGCTACACCTTC
size: many
V: TRBV20-1
J: TRBJ1-2
D: -

CDR3: CASSYEGQLTDTQYF
DNA: TGTGCCAGCAGTTACGAGGGACAGCTCACAGATACGCAGTATTTT
size: many
V: TRBV6-6
J: TRBJ2-3
D: TRBD1

CDR3: CASRTAEEYQPQHF
DNA: TGTGCCAGCAGGACGGCCGAGGAGTATCAGCCCCAGCATTTT
size: -
V: TRBV6-1
J: TRBJ1-5
D: -

CDR3: CATSDSVGRSYNEQFF
DNA: TGTGCCACCAGTGATTCCGTCGGGAGGTCCTACAATGAGCAGTTCTTC
size: many
V: TRBV24-1
J: TRBJ2-1
D: TRBD2

CDR3: CSASRGLAGAATDTQYF
DNA: TGCAGTGCTAGCCGTGGACTAGCGGGAGCAGCCACAGATACGCAGTATTTT
size: -
V: TRBV20-1
J: TRBJ2-3
D: TRBD2

CDR3: CASSVEGTGNQPQHF
DNA: TGTGCCAGCAGCGTAGAAGGGACAGGGAATCAGCCCCAGCATTTT
size: many
V: TRBV9
J: TRBJ1-5
D: TRBD1

CDR3: CASSSTWDAGPQETQYF
DNA: TGTGCCAGCAGCTCAACCTGGGACGCAGGACCTCAAGAGACCCAGTACTTC
size: -
V: TRBV7-6
J: TRBJ2-5
D: -

CDR3: CASSSGLSYEQYF
DNA: TGTGCCAGCTCCTCGGGCCTCTCCTACGAGCAGTACTTC
size: many
V: TRBV27
J: TRBJ2-7
D: -

CDR3: CASSLSAGSNYGYTF
DNA: TGTGCCAGCAGCTTAAGTGCAGGCAGCAACTATGGCTACACCTTC
size: -
V: TRBV7-8
J: TRBJ1-2
D: -

CDR3: CASIKRVTSGIGAGELFF
DNA: TGTGCCAGCATTAAACGCGTGACTAGCGGTATAGGAGCCGGGGAGCTGTTTTTT
size: few
V: TRBV6-1
J: TRBJ2-2
D: TRBD2